This T cell receptor beta chain stems from a study of blood T cell repertoires in COVID-19. Overall study: Collection of acute and convalescent COVID-19 samples took place in the United States, Italy and Spain. In each case, the material was cDNA or gDNA derived from T cells, B-cell-depleted T cells, or PBMCs.

The CDR3 length is 12 residues. As handled by the study authors: Counts of nucleated cells, estimated from reference gene primer amplification, were obtained. The table came from immunoSEQ multiplex PCR; TCRdb's copy has only in-frame clones and leaves some out. D and trimming come from the DNA, and the V and J calls and clone size come from that table. The sample lists tens of thousands of clones; 70% to 80% were seen once. The receptor's source is a man in his fifties or sixties with active or convalescent COVID-19. The sequenced material came from peripheral blood. The chain links TRBV1 to TRBJ2-7; no DNA check was done on the table's D call, TRBD2. TRBV1 is tagged as a pseudogene. DNA of the CDR3: TGCACCAGCAGGGAGAACCACCACGAGCAGTACTTC. Translating gives CTSRENHHEQYF.